This TCR beta chain originates from a study of cytomegalovirus exposure and HLA in healthy donors. Overall study results and limits: The study had only CMV serostatus as immune exposure information. Later on, analysis showed that most CMV-associated TCR beta chains appeared to be HLA-restricted.

It was with 60 Vbeta and 13 Jbeta primers that the PCR ran. The table came from immunoSEQ multiplex PCR; TCRdb's copy has only in-frame clones and leaves some out. The data show approximately 160,000 clones, 65% to 85% seen once. While unrecorded immune exposures were likely, the donors were nominally healthy when sampled. The V and J ends lost 4 bases and 0 bases, in that order; junction bases with no gene match: 2. Germline V gene sequence: CDR1 SGHDT, CDR2 YYEEEE. The CDR3 is 14 residues long. Remarks on this clone: Its antigen is currently unknown.

Material: PBMCs. The rearrangement uses TRBV5-6 and TRBJ2-7; 9 positions match TRBD2. The TCR was taken from a woman aged 40-49 years in good health and CMV-seropositive. The chain's CDR3 is CASSAGGSSYEQYF. As DNA, the CDR3 is TGTGCCAGCAGCGCGGGAGGGAGCTCCTACGAGCAGTACTTC.